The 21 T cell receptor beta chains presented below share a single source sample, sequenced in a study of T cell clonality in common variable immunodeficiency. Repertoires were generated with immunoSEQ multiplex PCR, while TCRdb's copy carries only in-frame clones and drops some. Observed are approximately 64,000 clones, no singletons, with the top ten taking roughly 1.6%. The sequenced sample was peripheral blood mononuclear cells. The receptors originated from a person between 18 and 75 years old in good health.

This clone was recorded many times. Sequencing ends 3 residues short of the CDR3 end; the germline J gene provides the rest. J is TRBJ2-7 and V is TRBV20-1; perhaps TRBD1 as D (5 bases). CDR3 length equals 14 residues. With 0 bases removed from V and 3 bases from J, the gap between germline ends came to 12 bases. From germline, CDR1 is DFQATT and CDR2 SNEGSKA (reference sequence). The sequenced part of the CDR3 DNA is TGCAGTGCTAGAGATCAAGGACACATCTACGAG. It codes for CSARDQGHIYE. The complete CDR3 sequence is CSARDQGHIYEQYF.

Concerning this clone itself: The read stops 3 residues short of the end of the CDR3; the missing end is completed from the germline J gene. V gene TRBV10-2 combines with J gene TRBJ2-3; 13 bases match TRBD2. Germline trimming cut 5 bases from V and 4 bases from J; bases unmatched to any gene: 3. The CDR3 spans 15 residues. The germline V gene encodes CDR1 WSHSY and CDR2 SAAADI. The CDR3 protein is CASSRLAGGADTQYF. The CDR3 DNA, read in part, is TGCGCCAGCAGTAGACTAGCGGGGGGCGCAGATACG.

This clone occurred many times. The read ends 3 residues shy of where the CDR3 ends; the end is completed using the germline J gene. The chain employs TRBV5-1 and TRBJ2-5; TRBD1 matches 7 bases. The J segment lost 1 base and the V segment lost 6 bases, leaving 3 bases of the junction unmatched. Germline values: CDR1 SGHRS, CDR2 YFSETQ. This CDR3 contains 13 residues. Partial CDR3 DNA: TGCGCCAGCATGACAGGGATCCAAGAGACC. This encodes CASMTGIQET. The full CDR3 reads CASMTGIQETQYF. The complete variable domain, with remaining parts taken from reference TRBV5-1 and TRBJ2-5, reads KAGVTQTPRYLIKTRGQQVTLSCSPISGHRSVSWYQQTPGQGLQFLFEYFSETQRNKGNFPGRFSGRQFSNSRSEMNVSTLELGDSALYLCASMTGIQETQYFGPGTRLLVL.

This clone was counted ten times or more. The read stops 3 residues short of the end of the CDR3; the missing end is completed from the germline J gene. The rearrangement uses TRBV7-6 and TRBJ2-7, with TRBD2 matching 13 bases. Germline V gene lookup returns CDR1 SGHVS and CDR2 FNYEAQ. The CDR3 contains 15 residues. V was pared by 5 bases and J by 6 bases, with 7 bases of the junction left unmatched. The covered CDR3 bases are TGTGCCAGCAGCCCGACTAGCGGGAGGTCTTCCGAG. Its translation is CASSPTSGRSSE. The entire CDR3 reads CASSPTSGRSSEQYF.

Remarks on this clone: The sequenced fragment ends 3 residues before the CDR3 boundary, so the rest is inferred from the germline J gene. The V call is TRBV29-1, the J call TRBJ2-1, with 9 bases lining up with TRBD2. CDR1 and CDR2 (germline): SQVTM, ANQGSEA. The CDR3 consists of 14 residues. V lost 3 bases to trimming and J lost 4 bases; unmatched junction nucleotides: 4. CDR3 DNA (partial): TGCAGCGTTGAGAGGCTAGCGGGGTACAATGAG. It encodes CSVERLAGYNE. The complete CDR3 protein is CSVERLAGYNEQFF.

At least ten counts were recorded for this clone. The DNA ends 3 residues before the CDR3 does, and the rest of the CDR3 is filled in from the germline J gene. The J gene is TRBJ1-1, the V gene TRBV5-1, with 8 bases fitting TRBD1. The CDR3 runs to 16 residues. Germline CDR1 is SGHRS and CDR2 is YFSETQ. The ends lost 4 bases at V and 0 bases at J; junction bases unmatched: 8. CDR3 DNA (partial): TGCGCCAGCAGCCAAGGACAGGGTTTGGTGAACACTGAA. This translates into CASSQGQGLVNTE. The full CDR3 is CASSQGQGLVNTEAFF.

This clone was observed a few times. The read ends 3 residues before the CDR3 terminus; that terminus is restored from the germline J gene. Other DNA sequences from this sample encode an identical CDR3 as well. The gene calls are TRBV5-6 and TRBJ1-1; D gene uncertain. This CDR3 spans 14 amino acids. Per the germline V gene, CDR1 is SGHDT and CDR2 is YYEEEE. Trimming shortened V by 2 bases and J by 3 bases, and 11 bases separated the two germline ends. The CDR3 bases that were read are TGTGCCAGCAGCTTCGGGTTTGAGGACACTGAA. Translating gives CASSFGFEDTE. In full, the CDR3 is CASSFGFEDTEAFF.

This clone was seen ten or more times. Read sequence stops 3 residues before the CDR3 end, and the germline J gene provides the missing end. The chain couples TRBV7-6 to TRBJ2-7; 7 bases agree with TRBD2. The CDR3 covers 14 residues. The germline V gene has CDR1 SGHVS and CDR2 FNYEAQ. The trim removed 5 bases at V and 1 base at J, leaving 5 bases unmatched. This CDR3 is CASSLRGESYEQYF. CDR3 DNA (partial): TGTGCCAGCAGCCTCCGGGGGGAATCCTACGAG.

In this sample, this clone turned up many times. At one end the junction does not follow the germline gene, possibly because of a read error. CDR3 region: CASSLEGQGGTEAFF. The sequenced CDR3 bases are TGTGCCAGCAGCCTAGAGGGACAGGGAGGGACTGAA. J is TRBJ1-1 and V is TRBV11-2; 9 positions agree with TRBD1. The read ends 3 residues before the CDR3 terminus; that terminus is restored from the germline J gene. Germline CDR1 SGHAT, CDR2 FQNNGV. This CDR3 contains 15 residues.

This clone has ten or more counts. Incomplete CDR3 DNA: TGTGCCAGTAGTATTATTGCGGACAATGAG. Protein product: CASSIIADNE. The whole CDR3 protein reads CASSIIADNEQFF. The chain couples TRBV19 to TRBJ2-1; unclear D gene. From the germline J gene comes the end of the CDR3, since the read stops 3 residues before it. Trimming removed 3 bases from V and 5 bases from J, with 8 bases in between. Germline CDR1 LNHDA, CDR2 SQIVND (reference sequence). The CDR3 is 13 amino acids.

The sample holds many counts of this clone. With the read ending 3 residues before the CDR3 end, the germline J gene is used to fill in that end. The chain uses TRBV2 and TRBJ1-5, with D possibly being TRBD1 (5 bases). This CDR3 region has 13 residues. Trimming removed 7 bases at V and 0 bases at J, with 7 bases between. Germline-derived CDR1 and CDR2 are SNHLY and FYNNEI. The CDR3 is CASTGYSNQPQHF. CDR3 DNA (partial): TGTGCCAGCACAGGGTATAGCAATCAGCCC.

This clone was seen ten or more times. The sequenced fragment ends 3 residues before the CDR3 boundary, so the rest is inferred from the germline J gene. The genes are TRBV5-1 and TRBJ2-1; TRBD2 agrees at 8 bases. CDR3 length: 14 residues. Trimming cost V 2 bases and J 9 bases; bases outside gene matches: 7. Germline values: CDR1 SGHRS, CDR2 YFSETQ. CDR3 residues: CASSLGTSHTEQFF. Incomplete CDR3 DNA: TGCGCCAGCAGCTTAGGGACTAGTCACACTGAG.

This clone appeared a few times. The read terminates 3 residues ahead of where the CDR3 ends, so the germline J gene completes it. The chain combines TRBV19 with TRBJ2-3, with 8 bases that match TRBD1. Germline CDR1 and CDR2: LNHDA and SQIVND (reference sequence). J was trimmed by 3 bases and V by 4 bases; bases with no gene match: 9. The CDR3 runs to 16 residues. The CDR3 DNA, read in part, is TGTGCCAGTAGTACCCTCGGGACAGGCGGTACAGATACG. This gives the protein CASSTLGTGGTDT. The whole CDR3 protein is CASSTLGTGGTDTQYF. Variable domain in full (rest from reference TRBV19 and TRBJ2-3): DGGITQSPKYLFRKEGQNVTLSCEQNLNHDAMYWYRQDPGQGLRLIYYSQIVNDFQKGDIAEGYSVSREKKESFPLTVTSAQKNPTAFYLCASSTLGTGGTDTQYFGPGTRLTVL.

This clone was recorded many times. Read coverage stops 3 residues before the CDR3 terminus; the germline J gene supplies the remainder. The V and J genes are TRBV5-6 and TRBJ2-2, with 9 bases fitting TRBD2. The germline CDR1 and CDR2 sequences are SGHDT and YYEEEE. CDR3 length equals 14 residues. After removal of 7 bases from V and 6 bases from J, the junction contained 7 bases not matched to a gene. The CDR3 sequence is CASQPGLAAGELFF. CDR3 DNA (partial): TGTGCCAGCCAACCGGGACTAGCTGCCGGGGAG.

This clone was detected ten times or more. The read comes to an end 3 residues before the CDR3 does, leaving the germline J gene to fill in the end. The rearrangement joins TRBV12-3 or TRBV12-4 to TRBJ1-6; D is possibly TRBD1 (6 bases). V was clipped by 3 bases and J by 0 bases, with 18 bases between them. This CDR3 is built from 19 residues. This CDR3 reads CASSFTWGPGSSYNSPLHF. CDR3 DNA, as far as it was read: TGTGCCAGCAGTTTTACCTGGGGGCCCGGAAGCTCCTATAATTCACCC.

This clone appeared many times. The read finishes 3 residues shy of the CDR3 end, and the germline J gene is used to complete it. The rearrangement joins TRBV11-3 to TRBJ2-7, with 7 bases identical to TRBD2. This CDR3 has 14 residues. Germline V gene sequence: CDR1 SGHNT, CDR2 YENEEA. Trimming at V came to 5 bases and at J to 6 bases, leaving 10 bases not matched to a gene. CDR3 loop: CASSHGEGRGEQYF. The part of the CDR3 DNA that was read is TGTGCCAGCAGCCACGGGGAGGGCCGCGGCGAG.

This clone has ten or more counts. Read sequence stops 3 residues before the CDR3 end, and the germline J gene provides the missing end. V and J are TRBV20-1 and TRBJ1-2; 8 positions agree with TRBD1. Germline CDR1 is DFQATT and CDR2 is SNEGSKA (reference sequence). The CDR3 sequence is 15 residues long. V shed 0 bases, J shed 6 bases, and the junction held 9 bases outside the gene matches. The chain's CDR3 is CSARENGQGPDGYTF. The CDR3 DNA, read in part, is TGCAGTGCTAGAGAAAATGGACAGGGTCCTGATGGC.

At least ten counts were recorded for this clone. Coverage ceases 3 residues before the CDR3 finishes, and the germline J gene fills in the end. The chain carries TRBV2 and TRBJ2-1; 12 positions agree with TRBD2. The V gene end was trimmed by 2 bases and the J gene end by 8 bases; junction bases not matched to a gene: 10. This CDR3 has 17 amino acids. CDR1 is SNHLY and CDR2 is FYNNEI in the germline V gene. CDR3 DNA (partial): TGTGCCAGCAGTGAACTGGCTAGCGGGAGGGTTATCTATGAG. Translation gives CASSELASGRVIYE. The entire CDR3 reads CASSELASGRVIYEQFF.

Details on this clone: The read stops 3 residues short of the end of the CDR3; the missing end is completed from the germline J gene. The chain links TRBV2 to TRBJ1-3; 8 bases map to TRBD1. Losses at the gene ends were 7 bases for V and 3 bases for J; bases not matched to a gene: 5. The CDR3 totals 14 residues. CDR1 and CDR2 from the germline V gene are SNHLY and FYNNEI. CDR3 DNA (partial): TGTGCCAGCAACCAGGGGGCCTTTGGAAACACC. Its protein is CASNQGAFGNT. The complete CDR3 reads CASNQGAFGNTIYF.

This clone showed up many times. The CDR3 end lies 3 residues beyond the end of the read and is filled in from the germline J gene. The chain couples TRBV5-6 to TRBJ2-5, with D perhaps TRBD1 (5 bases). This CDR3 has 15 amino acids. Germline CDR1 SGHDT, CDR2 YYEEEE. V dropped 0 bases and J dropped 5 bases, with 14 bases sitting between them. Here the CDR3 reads CASSLVVGPGETQYF. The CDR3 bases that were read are TGTGCCAGCAGCTTGGTGGTAGGGCCAGGGGAGACC. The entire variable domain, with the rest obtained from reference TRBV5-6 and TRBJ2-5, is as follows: DAGVTQSPTHLIKTRGQQVTLRCSPKSGHDTVSWYQQALGQGPQFIFQYYEEEERQRGNFPDRFSGHQFPNYSSELNVNALLLGDSALYLCASSLVVGPGETQYFGPGTRLLVL.

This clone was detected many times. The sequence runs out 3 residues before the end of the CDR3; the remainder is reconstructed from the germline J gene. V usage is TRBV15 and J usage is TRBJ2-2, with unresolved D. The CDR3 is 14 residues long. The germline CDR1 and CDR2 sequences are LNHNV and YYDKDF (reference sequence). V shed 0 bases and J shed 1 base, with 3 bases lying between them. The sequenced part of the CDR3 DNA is TGTGCCACCAGCAGAGATCTGAACACCGGGGAG. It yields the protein CATSRDLNTGE. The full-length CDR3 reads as CATSRDLNTGELFF.